This is a list of T cell receptor beta chains from one sample in a study of blood T cells in healthy people across ages. One entry per CDR3 protein results from TCRdb running MiXCR on the 5' RACE reads. The sample carries approximately 600,000 distinct CDR3 sequences, 58% recorded once. The specimen sequenced was blood. The source is a man in his 60s in good health. Both conserved end residues are trimmed from each CDR3. Fields, in order: V gene, CDR3 protein.

V gene: TRBV10-3
CDR3 protein: ATRRTGLDEKLF

V gene: TRBV19
CDR3 protein: ASSTRSGQANYGYT

V gene: TRBV29-1
CDR3 protein: SVEAVLGGGYT

V gene: TRBV29-1
CDR3 protein: SVRVSGEQY

V gene: TRBV5-5
CDR3 protein: ASSRENTIY

V gene: TRBV12-3/TRBV12-4
CDR3 protein: ASSLRGGDNLWGYT

V gene: TRBV12-3/TRBV12-4
CDR3 protein: ASSSGTEFEEQY

V gene: TRBV10-3
CDR3 protein: AISEALETQY

V gene: TRBV5-1
CDR3 protein: ASSRGQALNSYEQY

V gene: TRBV12-5
CDR3 protein: ASGFGQGGETQY

V gene: TRBV20-1
CDR3 protein: STNPLILLETNYGYT

V gene: TRBV4-1
CDR3 protein: ASSALVVPYEQY

V gene: TRBV29-1
CDR3 protein: SVDGGLNTEAF

V gene: TRBV4-1
CDR3 protein: ASSQDPGTGGKNIQY

V gene: TRBV5-1
CDR3 protein: ASSIGQVRETQY

V gene: TRBV5-1
CDR3 protein: ASSLETSASSGSQY

V gene: TRBV7-9
CDR3 protein: ASSPGAETQY

V gene: TRBV29-1
CDR3 protein: SVAGTPTVTQY

V gene: TRBV15
CDR3 protein: ATSPRTPGELF

V gene: TRBV9
CDR3 protein: ASSGGRSTDTQY

V gene: TRBV19
CDR3 protein: ASSSMGGVNQPQH

V gene: TRBV6-5
CDR3 protein: ASSYSRGGIAAKNIQY

V gene: TRBV6-1
CDR3 protein: ASNALQGAQSNQPQH

V gene: TRBV5-4
CDR3 protein: ASSPHPTEAF

V gene: TRBV3-1
CDR3 protein: ASSRLGQHQETQY

V gene: TRBV28
CDR3 protein: ASSFYGGGRQETQY

V gene: TRBV3-1
CDR3 protein: TSSRPGTGNTGELF

V gene: TRBV12-3/TRBV12-4
CDR3 protein: ASSWTSGVYNEQF

V gene: TRBV4-2
CDR3 protein: ASSQERLVHEQF

V gene: TRBV5-1
CDR3 protein: ASGAGGGQETQY

V gene: TRBV20-1
CDR3 protein: SASRDRVSGANVLT

V gene: TRBV3-1
CDR3 protein: ASSPGHFSYNEQF

V gene: TRBV6-6
CDR3 protein: ASSYSRQGNQPQH

V gene: TRBV5-1
CDR3 protein: ASSITWAGAANEQF

V gene: TRBV12-3/TRBV12-4
CDR3 protein: ASIQGQGSPLH

V gene: TRBV6-2/TRBV6-3
CDR3 protein: ASIPGGRQETQY

V gene: TRBV29-1
CDR3 protein: SVVAGLYQETQY

V gene: TRBV6-5
CDR3 protein: ASSYTSQGYGYT

V gene: TRBV5-8
CDR3 protein: ASSAGQHQPQH

V gene: TRBV29-1
CDR3 protein: SARSRVAQETQY

V gene: TRBV10-3
CDR3 protein: AISEQGSSYNSPLH

V gene: TRBV29-1
CDR3 protein: SVGVIGGGYEQY

V gene: TRBV15
CDR3 protein: ATSRDRARGAYEQY

V gene: TRBV7-2
CDR3 protein: ASSSHAGTREKLF

V gene: TRBV6-1
CDR3 protein: ASSKTGPNEQF

V gene: TRBV9
CDR3 protein: ASSVDGGERTQY

V gene: TRBV20-1
CDR3 protein: SATREATNEKLF

V gene: TRBV4-2
CDR3 protein: ASSQDSGAAKNIQY

V gene: TRBV6-2/TRBV6-3
CDR3 protein: ASRGSAGGLEQY

V gene: TRBV12-3/TRBV12-4
CDR3 protein: ASSATDRANSPLH

V gene: TRBV5-6
CDR3 protein: ASSSGTGSFYEQF

V gene: TRBV3-1
CDR3 protein: ASSLYRAPGTLSYNEQF